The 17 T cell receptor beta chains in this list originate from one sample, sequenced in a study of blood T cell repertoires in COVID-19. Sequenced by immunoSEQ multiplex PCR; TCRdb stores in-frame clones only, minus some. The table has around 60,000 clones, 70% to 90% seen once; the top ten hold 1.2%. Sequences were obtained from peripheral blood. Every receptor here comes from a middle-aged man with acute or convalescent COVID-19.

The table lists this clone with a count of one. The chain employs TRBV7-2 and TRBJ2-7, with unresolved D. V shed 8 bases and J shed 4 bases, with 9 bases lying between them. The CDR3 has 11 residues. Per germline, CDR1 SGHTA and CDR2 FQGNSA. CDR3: CASSLEYEQYF. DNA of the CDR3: TGTGCCAGCTCCCTCGAGTACGAGCAGTACTTC.

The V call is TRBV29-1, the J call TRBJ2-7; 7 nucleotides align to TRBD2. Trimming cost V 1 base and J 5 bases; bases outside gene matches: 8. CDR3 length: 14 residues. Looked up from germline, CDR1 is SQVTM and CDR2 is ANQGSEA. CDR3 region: CSVEGGEGKDEQYF. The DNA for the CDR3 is TGCAGCGTTGAAGGGGGGGAGGGTAAGGACGAGCAGTACTTC.

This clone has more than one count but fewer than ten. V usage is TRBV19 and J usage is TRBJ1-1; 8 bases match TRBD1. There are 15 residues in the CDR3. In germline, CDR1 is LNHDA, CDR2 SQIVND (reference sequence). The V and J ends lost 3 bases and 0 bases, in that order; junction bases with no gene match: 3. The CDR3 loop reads CASSMGQVMNTEAFF. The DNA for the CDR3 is TGTGCCAGTAGTATGGGACAGGTAATGAACACTGAAGCTTTCTTT. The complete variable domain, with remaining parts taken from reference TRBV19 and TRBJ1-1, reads DGGITQSPKYLFRKEGQNVTLSCEQNLNHDAMYWYRQDPGQGLRLIYYSQIVNDFQKGDIAEGYSVSREKKESFPLTVTSAQKNPTAFYLCASSMGQVMNTEAFFGQGTRLTVV.

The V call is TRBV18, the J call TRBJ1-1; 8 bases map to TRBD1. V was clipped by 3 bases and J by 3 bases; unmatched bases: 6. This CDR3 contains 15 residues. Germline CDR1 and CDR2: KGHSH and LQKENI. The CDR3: CASSPITGGDTEAFF. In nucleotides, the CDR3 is TGTGCCAGCTCACCTATTACAGGGGGGGACACTGAAGCTTTCTTT.

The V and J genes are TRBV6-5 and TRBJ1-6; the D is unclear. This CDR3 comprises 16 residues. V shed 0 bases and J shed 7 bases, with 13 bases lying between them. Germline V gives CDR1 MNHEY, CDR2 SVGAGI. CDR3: CASSYSIGQSNSPLHF. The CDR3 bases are TGTGCCAGCAGTTACTCGATTGGGCAGTCGAATTCACCCCTCCACTTT.

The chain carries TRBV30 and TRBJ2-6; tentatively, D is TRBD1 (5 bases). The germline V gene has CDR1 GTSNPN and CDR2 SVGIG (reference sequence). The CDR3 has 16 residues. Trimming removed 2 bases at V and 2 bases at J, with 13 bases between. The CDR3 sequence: CAWSFQTVTGANVLTF. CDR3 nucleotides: TGTGCCTGGAGTTTTCAGACAGTTACTGGGGCCAACGTCCTGACTTTC.

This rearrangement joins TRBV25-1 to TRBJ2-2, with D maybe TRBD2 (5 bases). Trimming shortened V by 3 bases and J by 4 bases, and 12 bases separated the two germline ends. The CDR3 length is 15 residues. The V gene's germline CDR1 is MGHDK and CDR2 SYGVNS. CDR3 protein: CASSESGIFTGELFF. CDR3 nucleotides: TGTGCCAGCAGTGAGAGCGGAATATTCACCGGGGAGCTGTTTTTT.

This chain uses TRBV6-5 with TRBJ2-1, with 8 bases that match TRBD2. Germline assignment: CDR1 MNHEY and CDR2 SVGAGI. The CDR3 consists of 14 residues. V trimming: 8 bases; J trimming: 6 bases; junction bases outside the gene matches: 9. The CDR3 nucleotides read TGTGCCAGCCATTCGCCGGGGGGGGTCAATGAGCAGTTCTTC. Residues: CASHSPGGVNEQFF.

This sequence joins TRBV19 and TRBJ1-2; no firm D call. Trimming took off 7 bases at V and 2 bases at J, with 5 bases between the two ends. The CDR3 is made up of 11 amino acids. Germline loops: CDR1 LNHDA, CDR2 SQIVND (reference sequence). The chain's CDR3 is CASTQNYGYTF. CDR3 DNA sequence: TGTGCCAGTACACAGAACTATGGCTACACCTTC.

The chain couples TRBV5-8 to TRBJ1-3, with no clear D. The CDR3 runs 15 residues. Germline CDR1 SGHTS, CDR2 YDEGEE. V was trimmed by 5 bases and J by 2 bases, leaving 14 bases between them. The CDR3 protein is CASRFSQNPGNTIYF. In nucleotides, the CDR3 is TGTGCCAGCAGATTCTCACAGAACCCTGGAAACACCATATATTTT.

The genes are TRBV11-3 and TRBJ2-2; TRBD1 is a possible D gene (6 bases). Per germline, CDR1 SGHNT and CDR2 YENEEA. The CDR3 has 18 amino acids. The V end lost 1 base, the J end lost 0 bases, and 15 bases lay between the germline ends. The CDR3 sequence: CASSLGDNYFSNTGELFF. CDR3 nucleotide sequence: TGTGCCAGCAGCTTAGGGGACAATTACTTCTCGAACACCGGGGAGCTGTTTTTT.

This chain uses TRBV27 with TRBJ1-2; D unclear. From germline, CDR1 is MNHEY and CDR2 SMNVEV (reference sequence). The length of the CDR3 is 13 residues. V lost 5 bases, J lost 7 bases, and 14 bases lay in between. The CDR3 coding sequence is TGTGCCAGCAGTCCCGCCATGTCGAGTGGCTACACCTTC. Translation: CASSPAMSSGYTF.

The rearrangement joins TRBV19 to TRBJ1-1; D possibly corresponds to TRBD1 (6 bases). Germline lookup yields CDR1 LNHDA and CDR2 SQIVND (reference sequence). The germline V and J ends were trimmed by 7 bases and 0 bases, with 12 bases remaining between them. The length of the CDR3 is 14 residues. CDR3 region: CASTTDRLNTEAFF. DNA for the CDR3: TGTGCCAGTACCACGGACAGACTGAACACTGAAGCTTTCTTT.

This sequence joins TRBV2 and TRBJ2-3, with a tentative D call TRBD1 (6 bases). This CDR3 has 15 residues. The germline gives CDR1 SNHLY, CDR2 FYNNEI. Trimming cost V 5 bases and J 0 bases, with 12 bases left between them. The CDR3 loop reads CASSRDTGSTDTQYF. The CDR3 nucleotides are TGTGCCAGCAGTAGAGATACAGGGAGCACAGATACGCAGTATTTT.

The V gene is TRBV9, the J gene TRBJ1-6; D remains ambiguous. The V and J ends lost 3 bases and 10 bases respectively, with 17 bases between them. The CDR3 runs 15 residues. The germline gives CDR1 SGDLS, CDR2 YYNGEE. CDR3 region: CASSAGGPATSPLHF. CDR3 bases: TGTGCCAGCAGCGCAGGCGGGCCAGCCACGTCACCCCTCCACTTT.

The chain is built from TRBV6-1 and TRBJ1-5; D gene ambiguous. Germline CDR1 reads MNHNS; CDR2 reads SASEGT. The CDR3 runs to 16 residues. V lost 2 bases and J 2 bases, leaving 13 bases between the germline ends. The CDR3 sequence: CASSEIGGSGNQPQHF. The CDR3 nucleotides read TGTGCCAGCAGTGAAATAGGAGGGTCGGGCAATCAGCCCCAGCATTTT.

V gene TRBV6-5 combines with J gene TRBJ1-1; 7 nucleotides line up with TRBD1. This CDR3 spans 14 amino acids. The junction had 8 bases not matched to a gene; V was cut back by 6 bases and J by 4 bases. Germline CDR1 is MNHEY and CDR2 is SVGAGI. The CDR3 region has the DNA TGTGCCAGCAGCCGCCCGGGACAGTTCACTGAAGCTTTCTTT. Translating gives CASSRPGQFTEAFF.